A selection of T cell receptor beta chains follows, all from one sample in a study of cytomegalovirus exposure and HLA in healthy donors. Assay used: immunoSEQ multiplex PCR; TCRdb lists only in-frame clones, some missing. The sample consists of approximately 97,000 clones, roughly 60% of them appearing once. Source material: PBMCs. The receptor source for this set is a human donor in good health. Each CDR3 is given with its conserved first and last residue. Each record gives: V gene, D gene, J gene, clone size, CDR3 DNA, CDR3 protein. D genes are given only for firm matches. Clone size, where shown, is once, few, many, or a class for clones that have expanded.

V: TRBV5-4; D: TRBD2; J: TRBJ2-3; size: NA; DNA: TGTGCCAGCAGCTGGGGACTAGCGAGCACAGATACGCAGTATTTT; CDR3: CASSWGLASTDTQYF
V: TRBV6-1; D: TRBD1; J: TRBJ2-7; size: NA; DNA: TGTGCCAGCAGTGATATGACAGGGGGCATCAACGAGCAGTACTTC; CDR3: CASSDMTGGINEQYF
V: TRBV28; D: NA; J: TRBJ2-2; size: NA; DNA: TGTGCCAGCAGTTTAATGGCAGGGAACACCGGGGAGCTGTTTTTT; CDR3: CASSLMAGNTGELFF
V: TRBV20-1; D: NA; J: TRBJ1-2; size: NA; DNA: TGCAGTGCTAACAGGATAGAAGGCTACACCTTC; CDR3: CSANRIEGYTF
V: TRBV7-6; D: NA; J: TRBJ2-1; size: NA; DNA: TGTGCCAGCAGCCCCTTGACCGAGACAGGTTACAATGAGCAGTTCTTC; CDR3: CASSPLTETGYNEQFF
V: TRBV11-3; D: TRBD2; J: TRBJ2-3; size: NA; DNA: TGTGCCAGCAGCTTAGGGACTAGCGGCAGCACAGATACGCAGTATTTT; CDR3: CASSLGTSGSTDTQYF
V: TRBV18; D: NA; J: TRBJ2-5; size: NA; DNA: TGTGCCAGCTCACTCGTAAACCAAGAGACCCAGTACTTC; CDR3: CASSLVNQETQYF
V: TRBV6-6; D: TRBD1; J: TRBJ2-7; size: NA; DNA: TGTGCCAGCAGCCGACAGGGGGCAATGGGGTACGAGCAGTACTTC; CDR3: CASSRQGAMGYEQYF
V: TRBV29-1; D: TRBD2; J: TRBJ2-2; size: NA; DNA: TGCAGCGCTGGGTGGGGACTAAGTGCCGGGGAGCTGTTTTTT; CDR3: CSAGWGLSAGELFF
V: TRBV4-2; D: TRBD2; J: TRBJ2-3; size: once; DNA: TGTGCCAGCAGCCAAGCTAGCGGGAAATTGGATACGCAGTATTTT; CDR3: CASSQASGKLDTQYF
V: TRBV4-1; D: TRBD1; J: TRBJ1-1; size: NA; DNA: TGCGCCAGCAGCCAAACCATGGGACAGGGGCGGACTGAAGCTTTCTTT; CDR3: CASSQTMGQGRTEAFF
V: TRBV5-3; D: NA; J: TRBJ2-1; size: NA; DNA: TGTGCCAGAAGCTTGTCGGAACTAGTGTTCGGTGAGCAGTTCTTC; CDR3: CARSLSELVFGEQFF
V: TRBV7-2; D: TRBD1; J: TRBJ1-1; size: few; DNA: TGTGCCAGCACCCCCCTCTACAGGGGGCTTGGAACTGAAGCTTTCTTT; CDR3: CASTPLYRGLGTEAFF
V: TRBV10-2; D: NA; J: TRBJ1-1; size: NA; DNA: TGCGCCAGTCGACCACCTTATGGGGGCGATGGGACTGAAGCTTTCTTT; CDR3: CASRPPYGGDGTEAFF
V: TRBV2; D: TRBD2; J: TRBJ2-7; size: NA; DNA: TGTGCCAGCAGAGGGACTAGCGGAATCGGGTACGAGCAGTACTTC; CDR3: CASRGTSGIGYEQYF
V: TRBV6-5; D: TRBD2; J: TRBJ2-7; size: NA; DNA: TGTGCCAGTCGGGGAGTAGCGGGAGAATTTAACGAGCAGTACTTC; CDR3: CASRGVAGEFNEQYF
V: TRBV19; D: NA; J: TRBJ1-4; size: NA; DNA: TGTGCCACCCAGCGAGACAGCTACGAAAAACTGTTTTTT; CDR3: CATQRDSYEKLFF